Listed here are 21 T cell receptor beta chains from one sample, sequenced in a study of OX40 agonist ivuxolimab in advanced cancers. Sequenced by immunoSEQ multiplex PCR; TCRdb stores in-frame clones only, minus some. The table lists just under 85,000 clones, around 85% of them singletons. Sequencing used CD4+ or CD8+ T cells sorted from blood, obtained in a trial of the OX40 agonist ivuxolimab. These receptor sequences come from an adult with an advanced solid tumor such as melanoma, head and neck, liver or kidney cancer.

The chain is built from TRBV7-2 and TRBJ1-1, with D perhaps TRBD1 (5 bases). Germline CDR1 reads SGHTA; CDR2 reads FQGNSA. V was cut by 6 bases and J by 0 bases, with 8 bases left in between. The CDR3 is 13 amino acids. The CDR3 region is CASSGAMNTEAFF. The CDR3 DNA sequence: TGTGCCAGCAGTGGGGCAATGAACACTGAAGCTTTCTTT.

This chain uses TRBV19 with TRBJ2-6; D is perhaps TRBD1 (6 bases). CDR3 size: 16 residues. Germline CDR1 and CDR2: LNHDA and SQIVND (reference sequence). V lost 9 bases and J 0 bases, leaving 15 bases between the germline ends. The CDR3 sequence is CASTGLDSSGANVLTF. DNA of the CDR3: TGTGCCAGCACAGGGTTGGACAGCTCTGGGGCCAACGTCCTGACTTTC.

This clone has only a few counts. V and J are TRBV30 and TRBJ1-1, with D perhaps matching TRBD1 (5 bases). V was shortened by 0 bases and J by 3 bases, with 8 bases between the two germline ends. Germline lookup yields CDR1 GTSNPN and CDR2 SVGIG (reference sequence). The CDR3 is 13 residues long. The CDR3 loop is CAWSVGGDTEAFF. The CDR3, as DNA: TGTGCCTGGAGTGTCGGAGGGGACACTGAAGCTTTCTTT.

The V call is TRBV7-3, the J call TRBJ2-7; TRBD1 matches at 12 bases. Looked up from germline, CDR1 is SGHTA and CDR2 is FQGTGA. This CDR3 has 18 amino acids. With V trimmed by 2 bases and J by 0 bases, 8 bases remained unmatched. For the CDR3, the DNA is TGTGCCAGCAGCTTAGGACCCGGGACAGGGGGCCGCTCCTACGAGCAGTACTTC. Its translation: CASSLGPGTGGRSYEQYF.

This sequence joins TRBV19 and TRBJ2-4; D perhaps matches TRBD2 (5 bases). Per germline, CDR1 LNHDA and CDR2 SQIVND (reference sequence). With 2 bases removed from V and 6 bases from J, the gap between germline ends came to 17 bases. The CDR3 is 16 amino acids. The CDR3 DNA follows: TGTGCCAGTAGTATATCCCCCGGAGAGGGTAGAAACATTCAGTACTTC. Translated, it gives CASSISPGEGRNIQYF. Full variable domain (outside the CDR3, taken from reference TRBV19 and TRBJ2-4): DGGITQSPKYLFRKEGQNVTLSCEQNLNHDAMYWYRQDPGQGLRLIYYSQIVNDFQKGDIAEGYSVSREKKESFPLTVTSAQKNPTAFYLCASSISPGEGRNIQYFGAGTRLSVL.

CDR3 sequence: CRASNKNIQYF. For the CDR3, the DNA is TGCCGGGCCAGCAACAAAAACATTCAGTACTTC. This sequence joins TRBV20-1 and TRBJ2-4; D ambiguous. This CDR3 contains 11 residues. The germline V gene has CDR1 DFQATT and CDR2 SNEGSKA (reference sequence).

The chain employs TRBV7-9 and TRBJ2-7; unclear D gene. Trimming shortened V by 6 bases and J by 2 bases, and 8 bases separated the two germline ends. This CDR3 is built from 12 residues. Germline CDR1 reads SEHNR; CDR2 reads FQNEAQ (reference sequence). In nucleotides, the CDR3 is TGTGCCAGCAGTCCCCGCCCCTACGAGCAGTACTTC. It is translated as CASSPRPYEQYF.

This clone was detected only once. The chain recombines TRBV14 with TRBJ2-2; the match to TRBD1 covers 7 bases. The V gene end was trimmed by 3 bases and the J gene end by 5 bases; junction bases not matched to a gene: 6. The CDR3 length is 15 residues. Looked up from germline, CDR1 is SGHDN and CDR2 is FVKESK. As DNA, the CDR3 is TGTGCCAGCAGCCAGCACAGGGGAAGGACCGGGGAGCTGTTTTTT. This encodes CASSQHRGRTGELFF.

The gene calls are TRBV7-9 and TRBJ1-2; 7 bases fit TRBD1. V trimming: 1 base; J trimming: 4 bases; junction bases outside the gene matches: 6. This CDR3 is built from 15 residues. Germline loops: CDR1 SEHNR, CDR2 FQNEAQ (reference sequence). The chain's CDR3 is CASSLGQGNLYGYTF. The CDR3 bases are TGTGCCAGCAGCTTAGGACAGGGCAACCTCTATGGCTACACCTTC. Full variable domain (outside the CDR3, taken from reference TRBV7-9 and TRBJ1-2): DTGVSQNPRHKITKRGQNVTFRCDPISEHNRLYWYRQTLGQGPEFLTYFQNEAQLEKSRLLSDRFSAERPKGSFSTLEIQRTEQGDSAMYLCASSLGQGNLYGYTFGSGTRLTVV.

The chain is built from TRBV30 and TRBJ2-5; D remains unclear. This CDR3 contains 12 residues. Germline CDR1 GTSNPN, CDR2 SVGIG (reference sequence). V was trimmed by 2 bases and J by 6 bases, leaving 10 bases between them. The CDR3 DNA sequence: TGTGCCTGGAGTCTAGTGGCTCAGACCCAGTACTTC. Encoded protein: CAWSLVAQTQYF.

For the CDR3, the DNA is TGTGCCAGTAGGGCCGACAGGGAATATGGCTACACCTTC. It codes for CASRADREYGYTF. The genes are TRBV19 and TRBJ1-2, with 7 nucleotides matching TRBD1. Per the germline V gene, CDR1 is LNHDA and CDR2 is SQIVND (reference sequence). CDR3 length: 13 residues. V lost 6 bases and J lost 5; bases outside the gene matches: 6.

CDR3 sequence (DNA): TGCGCCAGCAGATCTGGTGGGGCTGGGGCCTCTGAAGCTTTCTTT. It is translated as CASRSGGAGASEAFF. The V call is TRBV5-1, the J call TRBJ1-1; D is possibly TRBD1 (5 bases). Per germline, CDR1 SGHRS and CDR2 YFSETQ. The CDR3 is 15 residues long. Trimming took off 5 bases at V and 6 bases at J, with 20 bases between the two ends.

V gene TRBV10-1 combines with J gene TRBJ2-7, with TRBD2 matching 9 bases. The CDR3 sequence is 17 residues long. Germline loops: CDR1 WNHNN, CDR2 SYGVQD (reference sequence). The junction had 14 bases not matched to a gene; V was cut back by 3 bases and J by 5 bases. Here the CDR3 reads CASSDAWCSGSCNEQYF. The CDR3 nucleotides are TGCGCCAGCAGTGATGCCTGGTGTAGCGGGAGTTGTAACGAGCAGTACTTC.

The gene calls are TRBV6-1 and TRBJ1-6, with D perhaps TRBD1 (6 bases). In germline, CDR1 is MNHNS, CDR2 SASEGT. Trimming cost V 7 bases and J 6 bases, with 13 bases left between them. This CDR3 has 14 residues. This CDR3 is CASTRPRGNSPLHF. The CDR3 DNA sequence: TGTGCCAGCACTAGGCCCAGGGGTAATTCACCCCTCCACTTT.

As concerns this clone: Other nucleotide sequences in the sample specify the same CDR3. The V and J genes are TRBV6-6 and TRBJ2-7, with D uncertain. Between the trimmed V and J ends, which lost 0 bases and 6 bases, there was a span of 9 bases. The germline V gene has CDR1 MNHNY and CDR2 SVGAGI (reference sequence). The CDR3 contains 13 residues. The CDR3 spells CASSYSKEREQYF. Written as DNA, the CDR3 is TGTGCCAGCAGTTACTCGAAAGAGCGCGAGCAGTACTTC.

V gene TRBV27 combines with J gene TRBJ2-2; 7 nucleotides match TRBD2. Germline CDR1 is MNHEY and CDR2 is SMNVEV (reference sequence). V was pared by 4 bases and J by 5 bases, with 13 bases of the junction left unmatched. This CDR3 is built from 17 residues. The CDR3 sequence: CASSSPIGTNPTGELFF. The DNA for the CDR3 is TGTGCCAGCAGTTCGCCAATAGGGACTAACCCAACCGGGGAGCTGTTTTTT.

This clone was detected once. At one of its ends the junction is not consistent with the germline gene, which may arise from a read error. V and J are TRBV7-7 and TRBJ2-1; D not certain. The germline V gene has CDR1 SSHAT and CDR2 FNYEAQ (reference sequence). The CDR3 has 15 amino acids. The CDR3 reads CASSLDLSSYNEQFF. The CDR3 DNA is TGTGCTAGCAGCTTAGACCTTTCCTCCTACAATGAGCAGTTCTTC. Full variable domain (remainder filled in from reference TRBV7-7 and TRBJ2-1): GAGVSQSPRYKVTKRGQDVTLRCDPISSHATLYWYQQALGQGPEFLTYFNYEAQPDKSGLPSDRFSAERPEGSISTLTIQRTEQRDSAMYRCASSLDLSSYNEQFFGPGTRLTVL.

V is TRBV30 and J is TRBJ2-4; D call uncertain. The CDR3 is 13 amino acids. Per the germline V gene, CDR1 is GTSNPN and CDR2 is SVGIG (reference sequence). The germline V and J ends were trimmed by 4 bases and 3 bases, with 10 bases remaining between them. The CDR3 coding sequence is TGTGCCTGGAAGGCGGCTGACAAAAACATTCAGTACTTC. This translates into CAWKAADKNIQYF.

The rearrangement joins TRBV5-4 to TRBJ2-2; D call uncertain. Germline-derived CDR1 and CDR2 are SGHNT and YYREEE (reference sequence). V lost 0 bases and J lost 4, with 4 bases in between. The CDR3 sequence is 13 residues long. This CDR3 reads CASSLDGTGELFF. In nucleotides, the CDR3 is TGTGCCAGCAGCTTGGATGGCACCGGGGAGCTGTTTTTT.

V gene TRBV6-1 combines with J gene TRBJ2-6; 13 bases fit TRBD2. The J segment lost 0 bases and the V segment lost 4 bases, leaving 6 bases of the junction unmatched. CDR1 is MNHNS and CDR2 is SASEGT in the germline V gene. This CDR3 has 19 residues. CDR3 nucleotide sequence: TGTGCCAGCAGTGCCGGCTGGACTAGCGGGGGCTCTGGGGCCAACGTCCTGACTTTC. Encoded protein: CASSAGWTSGGSGANVLTF.

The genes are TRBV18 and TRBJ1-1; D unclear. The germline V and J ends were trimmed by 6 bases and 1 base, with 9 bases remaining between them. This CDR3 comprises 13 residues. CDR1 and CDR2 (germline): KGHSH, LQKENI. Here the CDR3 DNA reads TGTGCCAGCTCGCCAGTGAGGAACACTGAAGCTTTCTTT. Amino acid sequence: CASSPVRNTEAFF.